One sample yielded the 22 T cell receptor beta chains listed below, sequenced in a study of Ad26.COV2.S vaccination and SARS-CoV-2 variants. The protocol was immunoSEQ multiplex PCR, while the TCRdb copy is restricted to in-frame clones and leaves out a portion. The table includes some 390,000 clones, 70% to 90% detected once. Treatment meaning: about 20 received Ad26.COV2.S at low or high dose, single or two shots; five or six received placebo; per-sample allocation not given. Collection of the samples took place on day 63 after the first injection of vaccine or placebo. Material: peripheral blood, obtained in a trial of Ad26.COV2.S vaccine versus placebo. The receptors come from a person between 18 and 60 years old who received the Ad26.COV2.S COVID-19 vaccine or a placebo.

DNA for the CDR3: TGTGCCTGGGTCGCCGGACAGGGTGGTTTTGCACCCCTCCACTTT. This gives the protein CAWVAGQGGFAPLHF. The J gene is TRBJ1-6, the V gene TRBV30; 8 nucleotides match TRBD1. The CDR3 has 15 residues. Germline V gene sequence: CDR1 GTSNPN, CDR2 SVGIG (reference sequence). The junction had 14 bases not matched to a gene; V was cut back by 5 bases and J by 11 bases.

The chain joins TRBV14 to TRBJ1-1; D possibly corresponds to TRBD1 (5 bases). Per germline, CDR1 SGHDN and CDR2 FVKESK. V shed 4 bases and J shed 3 bases, with 12 bases lying between them. The CDR3 spans 14 residues. Here the CDR3 DNA reads TGTGCCAGCAGCCCGGGACCCTTGTACACTGAAGCTTTCTTT. Its protein is CASSPGPLYTEAFF.

The sample holds one count of this clone. The chain has TRBV5-1 and TRBJ2-2; D unclear. The V gene's germline CDR1 is SGHRS and CDR2 YFSETQ. This CDR3 contains 16 residues. Trimming took off 1 base at V and 2 bases at J, with 12 bases between the two ends. CDR3 coding DNA: TGCGCCAGCAGCTTGTTCGGGCTATCAAACACCGGGGAGCTGTTTTTT. This encodes CASSLFGLSNTGELFF.

This clone was seen a few times. The V gene is TRBV13, the J gene TRBJ2-5, with 8 nucleotides matching TRBD2. J gave up 4 bases and V 3 bases, and 7 bases lay outside the gene matches. The CDR3 covers 15 residues. Germline V gene lookup returns CDR1 PRHDT and CDR2 FYEKMQ (reference sequence). The CDR3 DNA reads as TGTGCCAGCAGCTTGAGCAGCGGGGGAGGAGAGACCCAGTACTTC. Protein sequence: CASSLSSGGGETQYF.

J is TRBJ1-1 and V is TRBV12-3 or TRBV12-4, with a weak D call TRBD1 (5 bases). Trimming removed 2 bases from V and 6 bases from J, with 7 bases in between. This CDR3 is 12 amino acids long. The DNA for the CDR3 is TGTGCCAGCAGTTTAAAGGGACCTGAAGCTTTCTTT. Translation: CASSLKGPEAFF.

This rearrangement joins TRBV18 to TRBJ2-6; 8 bases line up with TRBD1. Germline V CDR1 and CDR2: KGHSH, LQKENI. After removal of 3 bases from V and 1 base from J, the junction contained 5 bases not matched to a gene. The CDR3 runs 17 residues. CDR3 bases: TGTGCCAGCTCACCTGGACAGGGATTATCTGGGGCCAACGTCCTGACTTTC. Its translation is CASSPGQGLSGANVLTF.

V gene TRBV24-1 combines with J gene TRBJ2-4; 8 nucleotides agree with TRBD1. Trimming at V came to 6 bases and at J to 8 bases, leaving 17 bases not matched to a gene. This CDR3 region has 17 residues. Germline V gene lookup returns CDR1 KGHDR and CDR2 SFDVKD. The CDR3 loop reads CATSRFPPQGAEDIQYF. The DNA for the CDR3 is TGTGCCACCAGTCGATTCCCGCCTCAGGGGGCCGAGGACATTCAGTACTTC.

This clone was counted a single time. The chain joins TRBV6-1 to TRBJ2-7, with 8 bases lining up with TRBD2. V was pared by 1 base and J by 3 bases, with 5 bases of the junction left unmatched. This CDR3 has 15 residues. Germline CDR1 is MNHNS and CDR2 is SASEGT. The CDR3 protein is CASSEDPGGFYEQYF. The CDR3 region has the DNA TGTGCCAGCAGTGAAGACCCGGGGGGGTTCTACGAGCAGTACTTC.

J is TRBJ2-1 and V is TRBV3-1 (or the pseudogene TRBV3-2); TRBD1 matches at 8 bases. CDR1 is LGHDT, CDR2 YNNKEL, per germline (reference sequence). The junction had 12 bases not matched to a gene; V was cut back by 4 bases and J by 7 bases. CDR3 length: 16 residues. CDR3 bases: TGTGCCAGCAGCCCCTATCCCGGGACAGGTACGAATGAGCAGTTCTTC. It yields the protein CASSPYPGTGTNEQFF.

The chain uses TRBV5-4 and TRBJ2-1; no definite D call. The CDR3 contains 15 residues. Germline values: CDR1 SGHNT, CDR2 YYREEE (reference sequence). Between the trimmed V and J ends, which lost 4 bases and 7 bases, there was a span of 18 bases. The CDR3 DNA reads TGTGCCAGCAGCGAGGCTGGAATTAGCTCGAATGAGCAGTTCTTC. It codes for CASSEAGISSNEQFF.

The CDR3 region has the DNA TGTGCCAGTAGTACTACTAACTCTGGAAACACCATATATTTT. Its protein is CASSTTNSGNTIYF. The chain recombines TRBV19 with TRBJ1-3; D is undetermined. V shed 4 bases and J shed 0 bases, with 7 bases lying between them. This CDR3 comprises 14 residues. In germline, CDR1 is LNHDA, CDR2 SQIVND (reference sequence).

This clone was picked up a small number of times. This rearrangement joins TRBV4-1 to TRBJ1-5; D remains unclear. The V end was cut by 1 base, the J end by 1 base, with 8 bases between. Per the germline V gene, CDR1 is MGHRA and CDR2 is YSYEKL. This CDR3 comprises 15 residues. This CDR3 reads CASSQVVSSNQPQHF. The CDR3 DNA is TGCGCCAGCAGCCAAGTAGTAAGCAGCAATCAGCCCCAGCATTTT.

This clone appeared a few times. The chain has TRBV4-1 and TRBJ1-5, with a possible D match to TRBD1 (6 bases). The CDR3 loop spans 17 amino acids. Germline CDR1 and CDR2: MGHRA and YSYEKL. Trimming shortened V by 1 base and J by 4 bases, and 17 bases separated the two germline ends. The CDR3, as DNA: TGCGCCAGCAGCCAAGCTCGTCCCGGGACACGGAATCAGCCCCAGCATTTT. Protein: CASSQARPGTRNQPQHF.

This chain links TRBV19 with TRBJ1-1; D unclear. Per germline, CDR1 LNHDA and CDR2 SQIVND (reference sequence). V shed 7 bases and J shed 8 bases, with 14 bases lying between them. The CDR3 extends over 12 amino acids. CDR3 region: CASNDPEREAFF. The CDR3 DNA follows: TGTGCCAGTAACGATCCCGAGAGGGAAGCTTTCTTT.

The chain employs TRBV6-5 and TRBJ2-7; TRBD1 aligns across 7 bases. Germline V gene lookup returns CDR1 MNHEY and CDR2 SVGAGI. The CDR3 sequence is 15 residues long. Trimming at V came to 0 bases and at J to 2 bases, leaving 4 bases not matched to a gene. CDR3: CASSYSQTGPYEQYF. In DNA form, the CDR3 reads TGTGCCAGCAGTTACTCCCAGACAGGGCCCTACGAGCAGTACTTC.

This clone was detected only a few times. The chain links TRBV11-2 to TRBJ1-3; D remains unclear. The germline V gene has CDR1 SGHAT and CDR2 FQNNGV. The CDR3 extends over 17 amino acids. The V gene lost 2 bases and the J gene lost 0 bases, with 14 bases spanning the gap. The CDR3 is CASSLRESWYSGNTIYF. Written as DNA, the CDR3 is TGTGCCAGCAGCTTAAGGGAGTCTTGGTACTCTGGAAACACCATATATTTT. Looking up the rest from reference TRBV11-2 and TRBJ1-3 gives the full variable domain: EAGVAQSPRYKIIEKRQSVAFWCNPISGHATLYWYQQILGQGPKLLIQFQNNGVVDDSQLPKDRFSAERLKGVDSTLKIQPAKLEDSAVYLCASSLRESWYSGNTIYFGEGSWLTVV.

The chain carries TRBV11-2 and TRBJ1-2; D is perhaps TRBD1 (5 bases). CDR3 size: 15 residues. The V end was cut by 2 bases, the J end by 14 bases, with 24 bases between. The V gene's germline CDR1 is SGHAT and CDR2 FQNNGV. The CDR3 sequence: CASSLSFRGRAMGTF. DNA of the CDR3: TGTGCCAGCAGCTTATCCTTCCGGGGCAGGGCGATGGGGACCTTC.

This clone showed up just once. The gene calls are TRBV3-1 (or the pseudogene TRBV3-2) and TRBJ1-1; no firm D call. The germline gives CDR1 LGHDT, CDR2 YNNKEL (reference sequence). The CDR3 has 13 residues. The ends were cut back, 0 bases at V and 9 bases at J, with 11 bases in the middle. The CDR3 protein is CASSQDGLKKAFF. CDR3 DNA: TGTGCCAGCAGCCAAGACGGACTCAAGAAAGCTTTCTTT.

V gene TRBV10-3 combines with J gene TRBJ1-1; D is unclear. The CDR3 consists of 14 residues. With 5 bases removed from V and 4 bases from J, the gap between germline ends came to 14 bases. Germline V gives CDR1 ENHRY, CDR2 SYGVKD. CDR3: CAISHGGPVTEAFF. The CDR3 coding sequence is TGTGCCATCAGTCACGGAGGGCCGGTCACTGAAGCTTTCTTT.

The chain couples TRBV28 to TRBJ2-7; no definite D call. Per the germline V gene, CDR1 is MDHEN and CDR2 is SYDVKM. Trimming shortened V by 6 bases and J by 4 bases, and 16 bases separated the two germline ends. The length of the CDR3 is 14 residues. The CDR3 here is CASREDPSSYEQYF. CDR3 sequence (DNA): TGTGCCAGCAGAGAGGACCCGTCCTCTTACGAGCAGTACTTC.

The rearrangement links TRBV19 to TRBJ2-3; 8 bases agree with TRBD1. After removal of 3 bases from V and 6 bases from J, the junction contained 8 bases not matched to a gene. Germline V gene sequence: CDR1 LNHDA, CDR2 SQIVND (reference sequence). The CDR3 runs 15 residues. CDR3 in DNA: TGTGCCAGTAGTATGGACCAGGGGGCCGGGGATACGCAGTATTTT. Translated, it gives CASSMDQGAGDTQYF.

The rearrangement links TRBV27 to TRBJ1-1; 8 bases match TRBD1. J gave up 4 bases and V 3 bases, and 1 base lay outside the gene matches. From germline, CDR1 is MNHEY and CDR2 SMNVEV (reference sequence). CDR3 length: 13 residues. The CDR3 is CASSFTGGTEAFF. The CDR3 bases are TGTGCCAGCAGTTTCACAGGGGGCACTGAAGCTTTCTTT.